This T cell receptor (beta chain) was recovered during a study of cytomegalovirus exposure and HLA in healthy donors (dated by TCRdb to 2017 to 2019). For context, the study as a whole: According to a later analysis, one platform produced both the approximately 110 validation repertoires and the 720 or so repertoires of the first cohort. The study aimed to test whether cataloging public T cell receptors could reveal signatures of past pathogen exposure. In addition to the first cohort of 500 to 850 subjects, a separate validation cohort of approximately 130 different subjects was used. High-throughput TCR immunosequencing, statistical association of individual TCRs with disease status, and machine learning were combined to predict cytomegalovirus infection status. Overall results and qualifications from the work: Most TCR sequences were seen in very few donors, while some public TCRs were found in many individuals. Cytomegalovirus status was reported to be diagnosed by the classifier with high specificity and sensitivity in both the original and validation cohorts. A later analysis had no HLA typing for the validation cohort, so co-occurrence there was scored across all 130 or so repertoires. In vitro tests confirmed that a few of the cytomegalovirus-associated TCR beta chains recognize cytomegalovirus antigens. In the study, 150 to 200 TCR beta chains were listed as associated with cytomegalovirus. The authors suggested that the approach could potentially be generalized to other disease states and immunological phenotypes. Subsequent analysis determined that TCRs grouped into clusters in the first cohort also showed a tendency toward co-occurrence across the 90 to 150 validation repertoires, and approximately 94% of cluster scores exceeded 0.

Comment on this clone: This receptor's antigen is unknown. It has no much larger one-base neighbor in the sample; base qualities were not kept.

The method was the immunoSEQ multiplex PCR assay. As for how the authors treated the data: To diagnose cytomegalovirus status from the catalog of TCR beta chain sequences, a statistical classification framework was built. As stored in TCRdb, this immuneACCESS dataset retains in-frame rearrangements with V and J assigned. A fraction of the clones does not appear; measured against another copy, unresolved V genes explain less than half of the discrepancy, and the remainder lacks a known reason. V and J calls and clone size are given by that table; D and trimming were obtained from the DNA. This sample gives 55,000 to 80,000 clones in total; 95% of them show up just once. The ten largest clones represent approximately 6.8% of the sample. The donors were included in the validation cohort of approximately 130 subjects, a group kept apart from the roughly 610-subject first cohort. The CDR3 runs 12 residues from the cysteine to the phenylalanine. This entry keeps only the CDR3 DNA: 36 bases, framed from base 1. CDR1 KGHSH and CDR2 LQKENI were looked up in the germline V gene. Germline trimming: 3 bases from V, 9 bases from J; junction bases outside gene matches: 2.

The sequenced sample was PBMCs. The chain joins TRBV18 to TRBJ2-1; the central 7 bases match TRBD2. This receptor was taken from a woman under 30 in good health and CMV-seropositive. The base sequence is TGTGCCAGCTCACCCCCTAGCGGTGAGCAGTTCTTC. Translation gives CASSPPSGEQFF.